These 29 T cell receptor beta chains originate from one sample sequenced in a study of cytotoxic CD8 clonotypes in ibrutinib-treated CLL. Clones were sequenced by immunoSEQ multiplex PCR, and TCRdb holds only the in-frame ones, with some missing. The table lists about 140,000 clones, more than 70% of them singletons. The sequenced sample was PBMCs, obtained after 36 months of ibrutinib treatment. These receptors were obtained from a human donor with chronic lymphocytic leukemia.

The chain links TRBV29-1 to TRBJ2-7, with 8 positions matching TRBD1. Germline lookup yields CDR1 SQVTM and CDR2 ANQGSEA. The CDR3 spans 15 residues. After removal of 6 bases from V and 1 base from J, the junction contained 11 bases not matched to a gene. The CDR3 spells CSVQGAAYLSYEQYF. The CDR3 DNA is TGCAGCGTCCAGGGGGCTGCTTACTTATCCTACGAGCAGTACTTC.

V is TRBV7-6 and J is TRBJ2-7, with TRBD2 as a possible D gene (6 bases). Trimming left V 3 bases short and J 6 bases short, with 12 bases between. The CDR3 is 13 amino acids. The germline gives CDR1 SGHVS, CDR2 FNYEAQ. The CDR3 region is CASSLTGGGEQYF. Here the CDR3 DNA reads TGTGCCAGCAGCTTGACTGGGGGAGGCGAGCAGTACTTC.

The chain has TRBV27 and TRBJ2-5, with D maybe TRBD1 (6 bases). V was trimmed by 5 bases and J by 5 bases, leaving 12 bases between them. Germline V gives CDR1 MNHEY, CDR2 SMNVEV (reference sequence). This CDR3 has 13 amino acids. CDR3 in amino acids: CASSHYRDETQYF. The CDR3 DNA sequence: TGTGCCAGCAGTCACTACAGGGATGAGACCCAGTACTTC.

V gene TRBV30 combines with J gene TRBJ2-7; D gene unclear. The CDR3 runs 13 residues. The V gene lost 2 bases and the J gene lost 2 bases, with 10 bases spanning the gap. The germline V gene encodes CDR1 GTSNPN and CDR2 SVGIG (reference sequence). CDR3 sequence (DNA): TGTGCCTGGAGTTCCGGCAGCGCCTACGAGCAGTACTTC. Its protein is CAWSSGSAYEQYF.

The chain has TRBV11-1 and TRBJ2-5; a possible D gene is TRBD2 (6 bases). This CDR3 is 17 amino acids long. Deletions cut 4 bases from V and 1 base from J, with 19 bases between. Germline V CDR1 and CDR2: SGHAT, FQDESV (reference sequence). CDR3 nucleotides: TGTGCCAGCAGCTCGCCTTGGGGGGTAGTGGGCCAAGAGACCCAGTACTTC. Protein sequence: CASSSPWGVVGQETQYF.

This sequence joins TRBV11-2 and TRBJ2-3; D is unclear. V was shortened by 3 bases and J by 4 bases, with 8 bases between the two germline ends. The CDR3 runs to 13 residues. Germline V CDR1 and CDR2: SGHAT, FQNNGV. The CDR3 here is CASSFADADTQYF. CDR3 nucleotide sequence: TGTGCCAGCAGCTTCGCCGACGCAGATACGCAGTATTTT.

The V gene is TRBV2, the J gene TRBJ1-2, with D possibly TRBD1 on 6 matching bases. CDR3 length: 14 residues. The ends were cut back, 2 bases at V and 4 bases at J, with 11 bases in the middle. Germline CDR1 reads SNHLY; CDR2 reads FYNNEI. DNA of the CDR3: TGTGCCAGCAGTGAAATGGGGGGCGTCTATGGCTACACCTTC. Translating gives CASSEMGGVYGYTF. The full variable domain, in which reference TRBV2 and TRBJ1-2 provide the parts outside the CDR3, is EPEVTQTPSHQVTQMGQEVILRCVPISNHLYFYWYRQILGQKVEFLVSFYNNEISEKSEIFDDQFSVERPDGSNFTLKIRSTKLEDSAMYFCASSEMGGVYGYTFGSGTRLTVV.

The chain couples TRBV6-4 to TRBJ2-1; maybe TRBD2 (5 bases). Trimming took 3 bases from V and 7 from J, leaving 10 bases between them. The length of the CDR3 is 13 residues. CDR1 and CDR2 (germline): MRHNA, SNTAGT. The CDR3 nucleotides are TGTGCCAGCAGTGAGGACTTTACGAATGAGCAGTTCTTC. Translation gives CASSEDFTNEQFF.

The chain joins TRBV6-1 to TRBJ1-2; D gene ambiguous. Trimming removed 5 bases from V and 6 bases from J, with 19 bases in between. The CDR3 spans 15 residues. From germline, CDR1 is MNHNS and CDR2 SASEGT. The CDR3, as DNA: TGTGCCAGCAGTATCAAGACGGGCCAATTAAATGGCTACACCTTC. Translating gives CASSIKTGQLNGYTF.

This chain joins TRBV13 and TRBJ2-5; 7 bases match TRBD1. Germline assignment: CDR1 PRHDT and CDR2 FYEKMQ (reference sequence). CDR3 length: 11 amino acids. With V trimmed by 5 bases and J by 7 bases, 1 base remained unmatched. CDR3: CASSAGGTQYF. The CDR3, as DNA: TGTGCCAGCAGCGCAGGGGGGACCCAGTACTTC.

This clone was observed a handful of times. The rearrangement uses TRBV5-6 and TRBJ1-1; tentative D call: TRBD1 (5 bases). Germline V gives CDR1 SGHDT, CDR2 YYEEEE. This CDR3 comprises 13 residues. V was clipped by 10 bases and J by 8 bases, with 21 bases between them. The CDR3 loop reads CAARQAGGAEAFF. For the CDR3, the DNA is TGTGCCGCCCGCCAGGCCGGGGGAGCAGAAGCTTTCTTT.

This chain joins TRBV5-1 and TRBJ2-3; no clear D. CDR3 length: 13 residues. Trimming shortened V by 1 base and J by 9 bases, and 12 bases separated the two germline ends. CDR1 is SGHRS, CDR2 YFSETQ, per germline. In nucleotides, the CDR3 is TGCGCCAGCAGCTTGTTATCAGGCCAGACGCAGTATTTT. Its translation: CASSLLSGQTQYF.

The rearrangement links TRBV19 to TRBJ1-1; D perhaps matches TRBD1 (5 bases). Germline V gene lookup returns CDR1 LNHDA and CDR2 SQIVND (reference sequence). The V and J ends lost 5 bases and 3 bases respectively, with 19 bases between them. CDR3 length: 16 residues. The CDR3 protein is CASSGRDGLGYTEAFF. The CDR3 DNA reads TGTGCCAGTAGTGGCCGGGACGGCCTAGGGTACACTGAAGCTTTCTTT. Full variable domain (outside the CDR3, taken from reference TRBV19 and TRBJ1-1): DGGITQSPKYLFRKEGQNVTLSCEQNLNHDAMYWYRQDPGQGLRLIYYSQIVNDFQKGDIAEGYSVSREKKESFPLTVTSAQKNPTAFYLCASSGRDGLGYTEAFFGQGTRLTVV.

This chain joins TRBV7-9 and TRBJ2-5; TRBD1 aligns across 8 bases. Germline CDR1 reads SEHNR; CDR2 reads FQNEAQ (reference sequence). V was pared by 5 bases and J by 2 bases, with 4 bases of the junction left unmatched. The CDR3 extends over 14 amino acids. CDR3 region: CASSRTGPQETQYF. DNA for the CDR3: TGTGCCAGCAGCCGGACAGGGCCACAAGAGACCCAGTACTTC.

This clone turned up a few times. The rearrangement uses TRBV5-1 and TRBJ2-1; weak D call: TRBD2 (6 bases). Per germline, CDR1 SGHRS and CDR2 YFSETQ. V was clipped by 0 bases and J by 7 bases, with 8 bases between them. CDR3 length: 13 amino acids. The CDR3 loop reads CASSLERGNEQFF. In DNA, the CDR3 is TGCGCCAGCAGCTTGGAACGGGGGAATGAGCAGTTCTTC.

V gene TRBV30 combines with J gene TRBJ1-4; tentatively, D is TRBD1 (5 bases). Trimming took off 8 bases at V and 5 bases at J, with 15 bases between the two ends. The CDR3 is 13 amino acids. CDR1 is GTSNPN, CDR2 SVGIG, per germline (reference sequence). The CDR3 spells CAGTRDLNEKLFF. The DNA of the CDR3 is TGTGCCGGAACCCGGGACCTCAATGAAAAACTGTTTTTT.

The V gene is TRBV27, the J gene TRBJ2-5, with D possibly TRBD2 on 7 matching bases. This CDR3 comprises 16 residues. CDR1 and CDR2 from the germline V gene are MNHEY and SMNVEV (reference sequence). Trimming left V 6 bases short and J 7 bases short, with 24 bases between. DNA for the CDR3: TGTGCCAGCAGCCGGACGGTAGGGGGGGCCGCAGGGACCCAGTACTTC. Translating gives CASSRTVGGAAGTQYF.

This chain connects TRBV7-9 to TRBJ1-3; TRBD1 might be the D (5 bases). Trimming shortened V by 3 bases and J by 4 bases, and 10 bases separated the two germline ends. The germline V gene has CDR1 SEHNR and CDR2 FQNEAQ (reference sequence). The CDR3 loop spans 14 amino acids. The CDR3 nucleotides are TGTGCCAGCAGCTTCACGAGGGGCGGAAACACCATATATTTT. Its protein is CASSFTRGGNTIYF.

The table lists this clone with a few counts. J is TRBJ1-6 and V is TRBV30; no definite D call. V lost 4 bases and J 11 bases, leaving 15 bases between the germline ends. Germline assignment: CDR1 GTSNPN and CDR2 SVGIG (reference sequence). This CDR3 has 13 amino acids. For the CDR3, the DNA is TGTGCCTGGACCCTGGTCCCAATGGCACCCCTCCACTTT. It codes for CAWTLVPMAPLHF.

This clone was seen only once. CDR3: CSVTRDEQFF. As DNA, the CDR3 is TGCAGCGTTACCCGGGATGAGCAGTTCTTC. This rearrangement joins TRBV29-1 to TRBJ2-1; no reliable D call. CDR3 size: 10 residues. Trimming shortened V by 5 bases and J by 8 bases, and 7 bases separated the two germline ends. The germline gives CDR1 SQVTM, CDR2 ANQGSEA.

The chain couples TRBV28 to TRBJ1-2; a possible D gene is TRBD1 (5 bases). CDR1 is MDHEN and CDR2 is SYDVKM in the germline V gene. This CDR3 region has 12 residues. Trimming cost V 3 bases and J 8 bases, with 10 bases left between them. CDR3 sequence (DNA): TGTGCCAGCAGTTTGGGACCTTACGGCTACACCTTC. Its protein product is CASSLGPYGYTF.

This chain uses TRBV18 with TRBJ2-2; D remains ambiguous. Germline V gene data show CDR1 as KGHSH and CDR2 as LQKENI. CDR3 length: 13 amino acids. The germline V and J ends were trimmed by 5 bases and 3 bases, with 7 bases remaining between them. CDR3 nucleotide sequence: TGTGCCAGCTCATGGGCGGACACCGGGGAGCTGTTTTTT. It yields the protein CASSWADTGELFF.

This clone was detected only a few times. V is TRBV19 and J is TRBJ2-1; no reliable D call. CDR1 is LNHDA and CDR2 is SQIVND in the germline V gene (reference sequence). V shed 3 bases and J shed 10 bases, with 10 bases lying between them. This CDR3 region has 12 residues. Here the CDR3 reads CASSMGPREQFF. The DNA for the CDR3 is TGTGCCAGTAGTATGGGCCCTCGGGAGCAGTTCTTC.

This chain connects TRBV13 to TRBJ2-7, with 9 bases fitting TRBD1. J was trimmed by 2 bases and V by 5 bases; bases with no gene match: 4. Germline V gene lookup returns CDR1 PRHDT and CDR2 FYEKMQ (reference sequence). The CDR3 has 14 amino acids. The CDR3 bases are TGTGCCAGCAGCGAGGACAGGGGACCCTACGAGCAGTACTTC. It specifies CASSEDRGPYEQYF. The variable domain in full, completed from reference TRBV13 and TRBJ2-7, reads AAGVIQSPRHLIKEKRETATLKCYPIPRHDTVYWYQQGPGQDPQFLISFYEKMQSDKGSIPDRFSAQQFSDYHSELNMSSLELGDSALYFCASSEDRGPYEQYFGPGTRLTVT.

This rearrangement joins TRBV30 to TRBJ2-7; D may be TRBD1 (6 bases). The CDR3 totals 14 residues. Germline V gene lookup returns CDR1 GTSNPN and CDR2 SVGIG (reference sequence). Between the trimmed V and J ends, which lost 0 bases and 2 bases, there was a span of 11 bases. The CDR3 is CAWSVLQGTYEQYF. The CDR3 nucleotides read TGTGCCTGGAGTGTACTACAGGGAACCTACGAGCAGTACTTC.

The CDR3 region is CASTQLAGLQETQYF. CDR3 DNA: TGTGCCAGCACCCAACTAGCGGGGCTTCAAGAGACCCAGTACTTC. This sequence joins TRBV6-5 and TRBJ2-5, with 10 bases identical to TRBD2. Germline trimming cut 7 bases from V and 2 bases from J; bases unmatched to any gene: 7. Germline values: CDR1 MNHEY, CDR2 SVGAGI. The CDR3 contains 15 residues.

J is TRBJ2-2 and V is TRBV5-1, with unresolved D. Trimming stripped 0 bases from V and 1 base from J, with 4 bases between. CDR3 size: 14 residues. Looked up from germline, CDR1 is SGHRS and CDR2 is YFSETQ. The CDR3 loop is CASSLAQNTGELFF. The DNA for the CDR3 is TGCGCCAGCAGCTTGGCCCAGAACACCGGGGAGCTGTTTTTT.

The chain couples TRBV19 to TRBJ1-1; D may be TRBD1 (5 bases). The CDR3 is 15 amino acids. Germline V gives CDR1 LNHDA, CDR2 SQIVND (reference sequence). The V end lost 3 bases, the J end lost 5 bases, and 16 bases lay between the germline ends. CDR3 sequence: CASSMRGLTLTEAFF. The CDR3 coding sequence is TGTGCCAGTAGTATGAGGGGACTAACCCTGACTGAAGCTTTCTTT.

The chain has TRBV2 and TRBJ1-1; D perhaps matches TRBD1 (6 bases). The CDR3 consists of 15 residues. Between the trimmed V and J ends, which lost 4 bases and 0 bases, there was a span of 12 bases. CDR1 and CDR2 from the germline V gene are SNHLY and FYNNEI. CDR3 residues: CASSGRGGLNTEAFF. The CDR3 DNA follows: TGTGCCAGCAGTGGACGAGGGGGTCTGAACACTGAAGCTTTCTTT. Full variable domain (missing parts from reference TRBV2 and TRBJ1-1): EPEVTQTPSHQVTQMGQEVILRCVPISNHLYFYWYRQILGQKVEFLVSFYNNEISEKSEIFDDQFSVERPDGSNFTLKIRSTKLEDSAMYFCASSGRGGLNTEAFFGQGTRLTVV.